These T cell receptor beta chains were read from a single sample in a study of blood T cell repertoires in COVID-19. Clones were sequenced by immunoSEQ multiplex PCR, and TCRdb holds only the in-frame ones, with some missing. The table records about 78,000 clones, around nine tenths of them present only once. Sequencing used peripheral blood. These receptors were collected from a woman aged 55-75 years with acute or convalescent COVID-19. Both conserved end residues are part of each CDR3. Each record gives: J gene, D gene, clone size, V gene, CDR3 DNA, CDR3 protein. A D gene is named only where the DNA matches it firmly. Size tells how often a clone was seen (once, few, many) or the class of an expanded clone, and some rows leave it out.

J gene: TRBJ1-2
D gene: TRBD1
clone size: NA
V gene: TRBV4-3
CDR3 DNA: TGCGCCAGCAGCCAATGGGTGACAGGACAGGTGGGCTATGGCTACACCTTC
CDR3 protein: CASSQWVTGQVGYGYTF

J gene: TRBJ1-1
D gene: NA
clone size: NA
V gene: TRBV5-1
CDR3 DNA: TGCGCCAGCAGCTTCCAGGGGTGGGGTAACACTGAAGCTTTCTTT
CDR3 protein: CASSFQGWGNTEAFF

J gene: TRBJ2-2
D gene: TRBD1
clone size: once
V gene: TRBV27
CDR3 DNA: TGTGCCAGCAGTTCCAGACAGGGATCCCGGGAGCTGTTTTTT
CDR3 protein: CASSSRQGSRELFF

J gene: TRBJ2-5
D gene: NA
clone size: NA
V gene: TRBV7-2
CDR3 DNA: TGTGCCAGCAGCTTAGGAGGCATGTCGGAGACCCAGTACTTC
CDR3 protein: CASSLGGMSETQYF

J gene: TRBJ2-7
D gene: NA
clone size: few
V gene: TRBV5-4
CDR3 DNA: TGTGCCAGCAGTCGACGGGAGCTGGAGCAGTACTTC
CDR3 protein: CASSRRELEQYF

J gene: TRBJ2-7
D gene: TRBD2
clone size: NA
V gene: TRBV4-3
CDR3 DNA: TGCGCCAGCAGCCAAGATCGGACGGGGGGTTCGCAGTACTTC
CDR3 protein: CASSQDRTGGSQYF

J gene: TRBJ2-7
D gene: NA
clone size: NA
V gene: TRBV27
CDR3 DNA: TGTGCCAGCAGTTCCAGACAAACCTACGAGCAGTACTTC
CDR3 protein: CASSSRQTYEQYF

J gene: TRBJ2-5
D gene: TRBD2
clone size: NA
V gene: TRBV9
CDR3 DNA: TGTGCCAGCAGCGTAGTGGGCACGGGGGGTGAGACCCAGTACTTC
CDR3 protein: CASSVVGTGGETQYF

J gene: TRBJ2-3
D gene: TRBD2
clone size: once
V gene: TRBV9
CDR3 DNA: TGTGCCAGCAGCACCTCAGCGGGAGATAGCACAGATACGCAGTATTTT
CDR3 protein: CASSTSAGDSTDTQYF

J gene: TRBJ1-2
D gene: TRBD1
clone size: NA
V gene: TRBV28
CDR3 DNA: TGTGCCAGCAGTTTTGGCGGCAGGGGGCTCTATGGCTACACCTTC
CDR3 protein: CASSFGGRGLYGYTF

J gene: TRBJ1-3
D gene: NA
clone size: NA
V gene: TRBV7-9
CDR3 DNA: TGTGCCAGCAGCTCCCGGGGTTACTCTGGAAACACCATATATTTT
CDR3 protein: CASSSRGYSGNTIYF

J gene: TRBJ1-2
D gene: NA
clone size: NA
V gene: TRBV20-1
CDR3 DNA: TGCAGTGCTAGTTCTCGGGGGGCGGGAGGCTACACCTTC
CDR3 protein: CSASSRGAGGYTF

J gene: TRBJ1-2
D gene: TRBD1
clone size: NA
V gene: TRBV5-4
CDR3 DNA: TGTGCCAGCAGCAGTACAGGGGGCAGCTATGGCTACACCTTC
CDR3 protein: CASSSTGGSYGYTF

J gene: TRBJ2-1
D gene: TRBD2
clone size: NA
V gene: TRBV10-1
CDR3 DNA: TGCGCCAGCAGTCGGGGAGGGCCTTGGGAGCAGTTCTTC
CDR3 protein: CASSRGGPWEQFF